This entry lists 14 T cell receptor beta chains sequenced from one sample in a study of identical twins. MiXCR was run by TCRdb on the 5' RACE reads, yielding one entry per CDR3 protein. Here the sample spans roughly 1.6 million distinct CDR3 sequences, about 30% being singletons. Specimen: cord blood. These TCRs come from a newborn girl in good health.

CDR3 nucleotide sequence: TGCAGTGCTAGAGATCTGGAGGCGGCCGCCTACAATGAGCAGTTCTTC. Encoded protein: CSARDLEAAAYNEQFF. The chain couples TRBV20-1 to TRBJ2-1, with D possibly matching TRBD2 (5 bases). Trimming cost V 0 bases and J 2 bases, with 14 bases left between them. This CDR3 region has 16 residues. CDR1 and CDR2 (germline): DFQATT, SNEGSKA (reference sequence).

This clonotype came up a few times. The J gene is TRBJ2-1, the V gene TRBV24-1; 9 nucleotides match TRBD1. After removal of 5 bases from V and 4 bases from J, the junction contained 8 bases not matched to a gene. Germline loops: CDR1 KGHDR, CDR2 SFDVKD. This CDR3 is 16 amino acids long. CDR3 protein: CATSGAGDREYNEQFF. The CDR3 nucleotides read TGTGCCACCAGTGGGGCGGGGGACAGGGAGTACAATGAGCAGTTCTTC.

The chain joins TRBV29-1 to TRBJ2-7; D call uncertain. V was trimmed by 3 bases and J by 0 bases, leaving 15 bases between them. The CDR3 spans 15 residues. Per the germline V gene, CDR1 is SQVTM and CDR2 is ANQGSEA. The CDR3 is CSVEGPEQSSYEQYF. CDR3 DNA: TGCAGCGTTGAGGGCCCTGAGCAGAGCTCCTACGAGCAGTACTTC.

This clonotype was picked up many times. This chain joins TRBV4-2 and TRBJ2-7; 9 bases are shared with TRBD2. The V segment lost 0 bases and the J segment 2 bases; nucleotides outside the gene matches: 2. The CDR3 totals 15 residues. From germline, CDR1 is LGHNA and CDR2 YNFKEQ. CDR3 bases: TGTGCCAGCAGCCAAGATCTAGCGGGGCCCTACGAGCAGTACTTC. Its translation is CASSQDLAGPYEQYF.

With respect to this clonotype: A much more abundant neighbour one base away suggests this may be a read error. The chain recombines TRBV12-3 or TRBV12-4 with TRBJ2-1; D not certain. The J call may not be correct, given that the DNA end is closer to TRBJ2-7. This CDR3 spans 14 amino acids. The CDR3 DNA reads as TGTGCCAGCAGGGTAGGTAGCTCCTACAATGAGCAGTACTTC. As protein: CASRVGSSYNEQYF.

Of note for this clonotype: One end of the junction does not line up with germline, which may come from a read error. V gene TRBV4-1 combines with J gene TRBJ2-4, with D unresolved. The germline V gene has CDR1 MGHRA and CDR2 YSYEKL. The CDR3 covers 15 residues. The CDR3 spells CASNQVALAKNIQYF. The CDR3 bases are TGCGCCAGCAACCAAGTAGCCTTAGCCAAAAACATTCAGTACTTC.

This clonotype was counted between two and nine times. The V call is TRBV20-1, the J call TRBJ1-2; no firm D call. The germline gives CDR1 DFQATT, CDR2 SNEGSKA (reference sequence). The CDR3 sequence is 15 residues long. The V end was cut by 0 bases, the J end by 0 bases, with 11 bases between. The CDR3, as DNA: TGCAGTGCTAGAGATTGGCCGACGACTAACTATGGCTACACCTTC. This codes for CSARDWPTTNYGYTF.

This sequence joins TRBV19 and TRBJ2-7, with D tentatively TRBD2 (6 bases). Between the trimmed V and J ends, which lost 3 bases and 5 bases, there was a span of 17 bases. The CDR3 loop spans 15 amino acids. CDR1 is LNHDA, CDR2 SQIVND, per germline (reference sequence). The CDR3 region is CASSMGGGGYNEQYF. In DNA form, the CDR3 reads TGTGCCAGTAGTATGGGGGGAGGAGGATACAACGAGCAGTACTTC.

This clonotype has just a few counts. V and J are TRBV6-5 and TRBJ2-1, with 8 bases fitting TRBD2. CDR3 length: 14 residues. Losses at the gene ends were 6 bases for V and 8 bases for J; bases not matched to a gene: 9. Germline CDR1 MNHEY, CDR2 SVGAGI. CDR3 amino acids: CASRPGLGFDEQFF. In nucleotides, the CDR3 is TGTGCCAGCAGGCCGGGACTAGGATTCGATGAGCAGTTCTTC.

CDR3 nucleotide sequence: TGTGCCAGCAGTTGGGCGGTCTCCTACGAGCAGTACTTC. It is translated as CASSWAVSYEQYF. V is TRBV27 and J is TRBJ2-7; unclear D gene. The CDR3 runs to 13 residues. The V end was cut by 4 bases, the J end by 0 bases, with 7 bases between. The germline CDR1 and CDR2 sequences are MNHEY and SMNVEV (reference sequence).

This clonotype occurred many times. This sequence joins TRBV2 and TRBJ2-7; a possible D gene is TRBD1 (5 bases). Between the trimmed V and J ends, which lost 4 bases and 4 bases, there was a span of 11 bases. The CDR3 covers 13 residues. The germline CDR1 and CDR2 sequences are SNHLY and FYNNEI. Here the CDR3 reads CASSVTGRYEQYF. The CDR3 DNA reads TGTGCCAGCAGTGTCACAGGAAGGTACGAGCAGTACTTC. Variable domain in full (rest from reference TRBV2 and TRBJ2-7): EPEVTQTPSHQVTQMGQEVILRCVPISNHLYFYWYRQILGQKVEFLVSFYNNEISEKSEIFDDQFSVERPDGSNFTLKIRSTKLEDSAMYFCASSVTGRYEQYFGPGTRLTVT.

This clonotype was found many times. V and J are TRBV25-1 and TRBJ2-5; D may correspond to TRBD1 or TRBD2 (6 bases each). Germline V gene lookup returns CDR1 MGHDK and CDR2 SYGVNS. CDR3 length: 13 amino acids. Trimming cost V 8 bases and J 1 base, with 11 bases left between them. CDR3 DNA: TGTGCCAGCCGAAGGGGGGTCCAAGAGACCCAGTACTTC. Translation gives CASRRGVQETQYF.

A few counts support this clonotype. The chain couples TRBV5-1 to TRBJ2-1; TRBD2 matches 8 bases. The ends lost 4 bases at V and 4 bases at J; junction bases unmatched: 10. This CDR3 is 16 amino acids long. The V gene's germline CDR1 is SGHRS and CDR2 YFSETQ. The CDR3: CASSPPRLAWYNEQFF. The CDR3 DNA sequence: TGCGCCAGCAGCCCCCCTCGACTAGCGTGGTACAATGAGCAGTTCTTC. The complete variable domain, with remaining parts taken from reference TRBV5-1 and TRBJ2-1, reads KAGVTQTPRYLIKTRGQQVTLSCSPISGHRSVSWYQQTPGQGLQFLFEYFSETQRNKGNFPGRFSGRQFSNSRSEMNVSTLELGDSALYLCASSPPRLAWYNEQFFGPGTRLTVL.

This chain joins TRBV15 and TRBJ2-7; unclear D gene. CDR1 LNHNV and CDR2 YYDKDF come from the germline V gene (reference sequence). CDR3 length: 13 residues. V was cut by 6 bases and J by 0 bases, with 9 bases left in between. The CDR3 bases are TGTGCCACCAGATTTTCCCCCTCCTACGAGCAGTACTTC. This sequence encodes CATRFSPSYEQYF.